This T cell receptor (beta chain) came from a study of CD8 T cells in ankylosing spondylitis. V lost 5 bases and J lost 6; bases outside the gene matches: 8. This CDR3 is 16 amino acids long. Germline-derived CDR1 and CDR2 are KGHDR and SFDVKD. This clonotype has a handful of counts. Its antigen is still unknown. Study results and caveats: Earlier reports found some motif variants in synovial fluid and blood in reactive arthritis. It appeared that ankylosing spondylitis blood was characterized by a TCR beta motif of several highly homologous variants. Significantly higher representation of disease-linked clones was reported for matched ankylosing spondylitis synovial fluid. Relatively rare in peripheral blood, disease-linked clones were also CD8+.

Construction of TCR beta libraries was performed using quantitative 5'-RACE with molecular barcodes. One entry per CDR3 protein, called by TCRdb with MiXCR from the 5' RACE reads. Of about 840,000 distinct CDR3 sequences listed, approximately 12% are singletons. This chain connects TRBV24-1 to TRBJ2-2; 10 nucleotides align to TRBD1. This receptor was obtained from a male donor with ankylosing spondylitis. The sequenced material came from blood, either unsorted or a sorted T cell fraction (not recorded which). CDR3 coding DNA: TGTGCCACCAGTGGAGGAAAGGACAGGGGGGCCGGGGAGCTGTTTTTT. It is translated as CATSGGKDRGAGELFF.